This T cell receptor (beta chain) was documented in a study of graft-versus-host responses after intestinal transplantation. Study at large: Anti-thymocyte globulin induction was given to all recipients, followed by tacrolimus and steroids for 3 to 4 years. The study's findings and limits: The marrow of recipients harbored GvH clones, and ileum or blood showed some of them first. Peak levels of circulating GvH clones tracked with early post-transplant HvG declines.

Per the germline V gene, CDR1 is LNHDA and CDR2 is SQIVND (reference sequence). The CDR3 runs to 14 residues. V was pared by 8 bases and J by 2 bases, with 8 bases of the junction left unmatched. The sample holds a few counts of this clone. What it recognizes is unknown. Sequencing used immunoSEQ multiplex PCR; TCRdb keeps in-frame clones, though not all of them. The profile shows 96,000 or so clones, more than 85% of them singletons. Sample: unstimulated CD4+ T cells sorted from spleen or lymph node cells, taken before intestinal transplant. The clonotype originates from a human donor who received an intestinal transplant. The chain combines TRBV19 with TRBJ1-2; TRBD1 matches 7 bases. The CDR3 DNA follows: TGTGCCAGTCGCCCCGAGGACAGGAACTATGGCTACACCTTC. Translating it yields CASRPEDRNYGYTF.